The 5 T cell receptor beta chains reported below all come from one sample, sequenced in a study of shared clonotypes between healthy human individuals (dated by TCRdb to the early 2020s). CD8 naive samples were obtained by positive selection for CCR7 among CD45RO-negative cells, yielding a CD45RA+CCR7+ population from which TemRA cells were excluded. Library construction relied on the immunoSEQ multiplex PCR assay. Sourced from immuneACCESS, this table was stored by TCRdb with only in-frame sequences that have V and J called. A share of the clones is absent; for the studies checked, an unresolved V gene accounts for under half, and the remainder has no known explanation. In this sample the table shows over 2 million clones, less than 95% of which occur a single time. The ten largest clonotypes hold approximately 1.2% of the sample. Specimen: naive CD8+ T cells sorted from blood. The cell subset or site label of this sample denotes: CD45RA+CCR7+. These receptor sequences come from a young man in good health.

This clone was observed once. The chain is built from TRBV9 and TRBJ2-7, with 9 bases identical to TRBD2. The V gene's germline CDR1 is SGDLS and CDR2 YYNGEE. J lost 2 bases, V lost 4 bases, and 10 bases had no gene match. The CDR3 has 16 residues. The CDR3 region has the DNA TGTGCCAGCAGCACCGGTAGCGGGAGTACCCCCTACGAGCAGTACTTC. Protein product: CASSTGSGSTPYEQYF.

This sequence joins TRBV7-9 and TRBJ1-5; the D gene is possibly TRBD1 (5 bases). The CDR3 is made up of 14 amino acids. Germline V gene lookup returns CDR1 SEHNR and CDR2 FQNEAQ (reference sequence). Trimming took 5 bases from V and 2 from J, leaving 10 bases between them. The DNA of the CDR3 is TGTGCCAGCAGCCCAGGGTCTGGCAATCAGCCCCAGCATTTT. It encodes CASSPGSGNQPQHF.

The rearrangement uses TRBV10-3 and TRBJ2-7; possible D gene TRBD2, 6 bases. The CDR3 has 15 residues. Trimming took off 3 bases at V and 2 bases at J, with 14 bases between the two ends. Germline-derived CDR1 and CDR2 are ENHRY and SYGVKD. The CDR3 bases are TGTGCCATCAGTGACGTTCCGGGACTGACCTACGAGCAGTACTTC. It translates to CAISDVPGLTYEQYF.

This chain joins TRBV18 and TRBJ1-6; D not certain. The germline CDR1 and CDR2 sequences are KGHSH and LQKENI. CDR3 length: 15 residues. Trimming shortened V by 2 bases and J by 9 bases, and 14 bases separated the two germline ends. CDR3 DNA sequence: TGTGCCAGCTCACCAGGTGAGGGTGGGATTTCACCCCTCCACTTT. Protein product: CASSPGEGGISPLHF.

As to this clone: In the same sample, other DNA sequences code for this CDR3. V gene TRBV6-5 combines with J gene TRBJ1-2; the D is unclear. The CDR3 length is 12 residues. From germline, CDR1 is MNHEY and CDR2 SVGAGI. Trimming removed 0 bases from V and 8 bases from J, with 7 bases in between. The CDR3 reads CASSYSGNGYTF. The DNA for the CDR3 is TGTGCCAGCAGTTACTCAGGAAACGGCTACACCTTC.